The clone carrying this TCR beta chain was counted between two and nine times. Its antigen is not known. One end of the junction fails to match germline, which may point to a read error. The authors ran a second PCR of 7 to 11 cycles using a sample-barcoded 5' primer and a J-beta primer mix. Each CDR3 protein gets one entry after TCRdb re-called the 5' RACE reads with MiXCR. The sample yields some 1.7 million distinct CDR3 sequences, 28% seen once. Germline values: CDR1 KGHSH, CDR2 LQKENI. The CDR3 totals 14 residues. This record comes from a study of blood T cells in healthy people across ages. Study-wide results and caveats: Diversity of TCR beta correlated strongly with naive T cell percentage.

The source of this sequence is a woman in her 30s in good health. The rearrangement links TRBV18 to TRBJ2-7; D possibly corresponds to TRBD2 (5 bases). Source material: blood. CDR3 sequence (DNA): TGTGCCAGCTCGCCTCGCGCGGGTTCCTGCGAGCAGTACTTC. This codes for CASSPRAGSCEQYF.